The entry below describes one T cell receptor (beta chain). Its target is unknown. The CDR3 goes on 3 residues after the read ends, and that part is filled in from the germline J gene. The data are from a study of T cell clonality in common variable immunodeficiency. General study points: Fewer TCRbeta clones were shared among CVID subjects than controls. Reportedly, TCR beta sequences from common variable immunodeficiency showed fewer deletions and N-nucleotide insertions.

The CDR3 totals 17 residues. Germline lookup yields CDR1 SGHRS and CDR2 YFSETQ. With 4 bases clipped from V and 4 bases from J, the junction kept 12 bases outside the gene matches. No CVID subject was ill or on immunomodulatory drugs when sampled. Data came from immunoSEQ multiplex PCR; TCRdb stores just in-frame clones and leaves some out. The record shows tens of thousands of clones for this sample, with no singletons present. The chain recombines TRBV5-1 with TRBJ2-1, with 9 bases identical to TRBD2. The source of this sequence is a human donor with common variable immunodeficiency. Sequenced material: peripheral blood mononuclear cells. CDR3 region: CASSQGRVAGAYNEQFF. CDR3 DNA (partial): TGCGCCAGCAGCCAGGGTAGAGTAGCGGGAGCGTACAATGAG.